Below are 27 T cell receptor beta chains sequenced from a single sample in a study of beta chain features in type 1 diabetes. Study outcomes and limitations: Type 1 diabetes patients had TCRB CDR3s that were shorter (moderately but significantly so) in all four CD4+ subsets.

Their cognate antigens are unknown. All of the isolated RNA was reverse transcribed, so expressed TCRB transcripts were sequenced. Some clones are missing from TCRdb's copy, which holds only in-frame ones; the method was immunoSEQ multiplex PCR. Here the sample spans 200,000 to 250,000 clones, about 15% being singletons. The source material was naive CD4+ T cells from blood. Receptor source: a man aged 25-45 years with type 1 diabetes.

The V gene is TRBV10-1, the J gene TRBJ1-5; D might be TRBD1 (6 bases). Trimming stripped 0 bases from V and 9 bases from J, with 6 bases between. This CDR3 is 12 amino acids long. Germline V gene sequence: CDR1 WNHNN, CDR2 SYGVQD (reference sequence). The CDR3 reads CASSESDRPQHF. The CDR3 DNA sequence: TGCGCCAGCAGTGAGTCGGACAGGCCCCAGCATTTT.

The genes are TRBV2 and TRBJ1-1; unclear D gene. The CDR3 spans 14 residues. Trimming cost V 4 bases and J 4 bases, with 13 bases left between them. Germline V gene lookup returns CDR1 SNHLY and CDR2 FYNNEI. The CDR3 bases are TGTGCCAGCAGTGTAGGCCCGGGGAGCACTGAAGCTTTCTTT. Amino acids: CASSVGPGSTEAFF.

The J gene is TRBJ2-7, the V gene TRBV4-1; D perhaps matches TRBD2 (5 bases). Germline values: CDR1 MGHRA, CDR2 YSYEKL. With 4 bases removed from V and 1 base from J, the gap between germline ends came to 8 bases. The CDR3 runs 13 residues. CDR3 DNA: TGCGCCAGCAGCCGGAGGCTTTCCTACGAGCAGTACTTC. This translates into CASSRRLSYEQYF.

This clone was seen a few times. The V and J genes are TRBV5-1 and TRBJ1-1; the D is unclear. Germline lookup yields CDR1 SGHRS and CDR2 YFSETQ. V lost 4 bases, J lost 1 base, and 11 bases lay in between. The length of the CDR3 is 14 residues. The CDR3 loop reads CASSLGSENTEAFF. As DNA, the CDR3 is TGCGCCAGCAGCCTCGGTAGCGAGAACACTGAAGCTTTCTTT.

The table lists this clone with a few counts. This chain joins TRBV30 and TRBJ2-4, with D possibly matching TRBD1 (6 bases). Germline V gene lookup returns CDR1 GTSNPN and CDR2 SVGIG (reference sequence). Trimming removed 0 bases at V and 6 bases at J, with 15 bases between. The CDR3 runs 15 residues. The CDR3 nucleotides read TGTGCCTGGAGTGTACGGTCAGGGGTGGGAAACATTCAGTACTTC. It codes for CAWSVRSGVGNIQYF.

The chain couples TRBV29-1 to TRBJ2-2; TRBD1 agrees at 7 bases. The CDR3 totals 14 residues. J lost 1 base, V lost 6 bases, and 5 bases had no gene match. Germline CDR1 reads SQVTM; CDR2 reads ANQGSEA. The chain's CDR3 is CSVRGQRNTGELFF. Written as DNA, the CDR3 is TGCAGCGTGAGGGGACAGAGGAACACCGGGGAGCTGTTTTTT.

This clone was seen a handful of times. This chain links TRBV4-2 with TRBJ1-5, with 7 bases fitting TRBD1. J gave up 0 bases and V 1 base, and 3 bases lay outside the gene matches. The CDR3 loop spans 16 amino acids. The germline CDR1 and CDR2 sequences are LGHNA and YNFKEQ. The chain's CDR3 is CASSQVGQSSNQPQHF. The CDR3 DNA is TGTGCCAGCAGCCAAGTGGGACAGAGTAGCAATCAGCCCCAGCATTTT.

This clone has a handful of counts. The CDR3 sequence is CASRPTSSTDTQYF. CDR3 bases: TGTGCCAGCAGGCCGACTAGCTCCACAGATACGCAGTATTTT. This rearrangement joins TRBV14 to TRBJ2-3; 7 bases agree with TRBD2. Per germline, CDR1 SGHDN and CDR2 FVKESK. J lost 2 bases, V lost 6 bases, and 5 bases had no gene match. The CDR3 has 14 amino acids.

The sample holds a few counts of this clone. The rearrangement links TRBV7-2 to TRBJ2-7; 8 nucleotides agree with TRBD1. The CDR3 extends over 13 amino acids. V dropped 5 bases and J dropped 11; count of bases not matched to a gene: 11. Germline V gene sequence: CDR1 SGHTA, CDR2 FQGNSA. CDR3: CASSPAGGAKKYF. For the CDR3, the DNA is TGTGCCAGCAGCCCGGCAGGGGGCGCGAAGAAGTACTTC. The full variable domain, rest sourced from reference TRBV7-2 and TRBJ2-7, is GAGVSQSPSNKVTEKGKDVELRCDPISGHTALYWYRQSLGQGLEFLIYFQGNSAPDKSGLPSDRFSAERTGGSVSTLTIQRTQQEDSAVYLCASSPAGGAKKYFGPGTRLTVT.

This clone was seen only a few times. This chain connects TRBV15 to TRBJ1-5; D unresolved. This CDR3 is built from 13 residues. The germline V and J ends were trimmed by 1 base and 2 bases, with 3 bases remaining between them. CDR1 is LNHNV and CDR2 is YYDKDF in the germline V gene (reference sequence). DNA for the CDR3: TGTGCCACCAGCAGAGCGGGCAATCAGCCCCAGCATTTT. Amino acid sequence: CATSRAGNQPQHF.

The J gene is TRBJ1-2, the V gene TRBV27; D ambiguous. V lost 8 bases and J lost 6, with 16 bases in between. The CDR3 is made up of 13 amino acids. Germline-derived CDR1 and CDR2 are MNHEY and SMNVEV (reference sequence). Here the CDR3 DNA reads TGTGCCAGCTCTGAGAGATGGGCTCATGGCTACACCTTC. Translated, it gives CASSERWAHGYTF.

The chain recombines TRBV11-2 with TRBJ1-2; tentatively, D is TRBD1 (5 bases). The CDR3 length is 13 residues. Germline V CDR1 and CDR2: SGHAT, FQNNGV. Trimming removed 6 bases from V and 6 bases from J, with 14 bases in between. The CDR3 DNA is TGTGCCAGCAGTGTGGGGTTCAGGGATGGCTACACCTTC. This gives the protein CASSVGFRDGYTF.

This clone has just a few counts. The chain employs TRBV18 and TRBJ1-2, with 7 bases identical to TRBD1. Trimming removed 3 bases from V and 8 bases from J; junction bases left unmatched: 15. CDR1 and CDR2 (germline): KGHSH, LQKENI. The CDR3 is made up of 16 amino acids. The DNA for the CDR3 is TGTGCCAGCTCACCCAATGATCAGGAGGGGGCGGAGGGCTACACCTTC. The encoded protein is CASSPNDQEGAEGYTF. The variable domain in full, completed from reference TRBV18 and TRBJ1-2, reads NAGVMQNPRHLVRRRGQEARLRCSPMKGHSHVYWYRQLPEEGLKFMVYLQKENIIDESGMPKERFSAEFPKEGPSILRIQQVVRGDSAAYFCASSPNDQEGAEGYTFGSGTRLTVV.

This clone came up a few times. The chain couples TRBV18 to TRBJ2-5; TRBD2 might be the D (5 bases). The CDR3 has 13 amino acids. The germline V gene has CDR1 KGHSH and CDR2 LQKENI. Trimming took off 2 bases at V and 1 base at J, with 5 bases between the two ends. The CDR3, as DNA: TGTGCCAGCTCACCAGGACTCCAAGAGACCCAGTACTTC. Residues: CASSPGLQETQYF.

This clone came up a few times. The gene calls are TRBV2 and TRBJ2-5; D unresolved. The CDR3 length is 13 residues. With 4 bases removed from V and 1 base from J, the gap between germline ends came to 7 bases. Looked up from germline, CDR1 is SNHLY and CDR2 is FYNNEI. CDR3 sequence: CASSARGQETQYF. Here the CDR3 DNA reads TGTGCCAGCAGTGCAAGAGGCCAAGAGACCCAGTACTTC.

The rearrangement links TRBV5-6 to TRBJ2-7; tentative D call: TRBD1 (6 bases). Germline lookup yields CDR1 SGHDT and CDR2 YYEEEE. The CDR3 consists of 14 residues. With 6 bases removed from V and 2 bases from J, the gap between germline ends came to 15 bases. Written as DNA, the CDR3 is TGTGCCAGCAACCTTCCGGGACAAACCTACGAGCAGTACTTC. Encoded protein: CASNLPGQTYEQYF.

This rearrangement joins TRBV30 to TRBJ1-3; no clear D. This CDR3 is built from 15 residues. V was trimmed by 4 bases and J by 0 bases, leaving 13 bases between them. Germline CDR1 reads GTSNPN; CDR2 reads SVGIG (reference sequence). CDR3 protein: CAWTDYAFSGNTIYF. The CDR3 bases are TGTGCCTGGACGGACTATGCCTTCTCTGGAAACACCATATATTTT.

The table lists this clone with a few counts. This chain links TRBV5-1 with TRBJ2-1; 7 nucleotides align to TRBD1. V lost 0 bases to trimming and J lost 11 bases; unmatched junction nucleotides: 2. This CDR3 has 12 amino acids. Germline V gene data show CDR1 as SGHRS and CDR2 as YFSETQ. CDR3 in amino acids: CASSLDRGQQFF. In nucleotides, the CDR3 is TGCGCCAGCAGCTTGGACAGGGGCCAGCAGTTCTTC.

The chain uses TRBV10-3 and TRBJ2-2; D is perhaps TRBD1 (7 bases). The CDR3 runs to 13 residues. The germline CDR1 and CDR2 sequences are ENHRY and SYGVKD. Trimming shortened V by 10 bases and J by 5 bases, and 14 bases separated the two germline ends. DNA of the CDR3: TGTGCCACCTGGAGGGGGCCGACCGGGGAGCTGTTTTTT. Encoded protein: CATWRGPTGELFF.

The rearrangement joins TRBV18 to TRBJ2-3; 12 bases map to TRBD1. Germline V CDR1 and CDR2: KGHSH, LQKENI. The CDR3 has 16 residues. Losses at the gene ends were 1 base for V and 5 bases for J; bases not matched to a gene: 4. The CDR3 DNA follows: TGTGCCAGCTCACCACTCGGGACAGGGGGCAAAGATACGCAGTATTTT. As protein: CASSPLGTGGKDTQYF. Filled out from reference TRBV18 and TRBJ2-3, the complete variable domain reads NAGVMQNPRHLVRRRGQEARLRCSPMKGHSHVYWYRQLPEEGLKFMVYLQKENIIDESGMPKERFSAEFPKEGPSILRIQQVVRGDSAAYFCASSPLGTGGKDTQYFGPGTRLTVL.

The J gene is TRBJ1-1, the V gene TRBV14; D not certain. Germline V gene lookup returns CDR1 SGHDN and CDR2 FVKESK. V lost 2 bases and J lost 4, with 8 bases in between. There are 13 residues in the CDR3. The CDR3 loop reads CASSQFRGTEAFF. For the CDR3, the DNA is TGTGCCAGCAGCCAATTCCGGGGCACTGAAGCTTTCTTT.

In its sample, this clone was seen a few times. The chain combines TRBV29-1 with TRBJ1-1; 9 positions agree with TRBD1. Trimming removed 3 bases from V and 1 base from J; junction bases left unmatched: 3. Germline CDR1 and CDR2: SQVTM and ANQGSEA. This CDR3 is built from 14 residues. The CDR3 DNA reads TGCAGCGTTGATGACAGGGGGAGGAACACTGAAGCTTTCTTT. Protein: CSVDDRGRNTEAFF.

The chain has TRBV18 and TRBJ2-1, with 11 positions matching TRBD2. The CDR3 is 14 residues long. V lost 8 bases, J lost 6 bases, and 6 bases stayed unmatched. Germline V gives CDR1 KGHSH, CDR2 LQKENI. The DNA for the CDR3 is TGTGCCAGCCGACTAGCGGGACTTACCAATGAGCAGTTCTTC. It yields the protein CASRLAGLTNEQFF.

The table lists this clone with a few counts. The rearrangement joins TRBV4-2 to TRBJ2-7; 11 nucleotides agree with TRBD2. This CDR3 region has 16 residues. V lost 6 bases to trimming and J lost 0 bases; unmatched junction nucleotides: 7. Germline assignment: CDR1 LGHNA and CDR2 YNFKEQ. This CDR3 is CASSLRLAGSSYEQYF. The CDR3 DNA reads TGTGCCAGCAGTCTCAGACTAGCGGGGAGCTCCTACGAGCAGTACTTC.

For this clone: Other DNA sequences from this sample encode an identical CDR3 as well. The genes are TRBV5-1 and TRBJ2-7, with D possibly matching TRBD1 (6 bases). CDR1 is SGHRS, CDR2 YFSETQ, per germline. With 3 bases removed from V and 3 bases from J, the gap between germline ends came to 7 bases. The length of the CDR3 is 12 residues. The CDR3: CASSSDSYEQYF. The CDR3 DNA reads TGCGCCAGCAGCTCGGACAGCTACGAGCAGTACTTC.

V usage is TRBV5-1 and J usage is TRBJ2-1; perhaps TRBD1 as D (6 bases). Germline lookup yields CDR1 SGHRS and CDR2 YFSETQ. This CDR3 is built from 14 residues. The ends were cut back, 2 bases at V and 2 bases at J, with 8 bases in the middle. The CDR3 DNA follows: TGCGCCAGCAGCTTCGGGACAACCTACAATGAGCAGTTCTTC. It specifies CASSFGTTYNEQFF.

This clone was seen a handful of times. The V gene is TRBV4-2, the J gene TRBJ2-5, with a tentative D call TRBD2 (6 bases). CDR1 is LGHNA, CDR2 YNFKEQ, per germline. There are 13 residues in the CDR3. V dropped 6 bases and J dropped 1 base, with 9 bases sitting between them. The DNA of the CDR3 is TGTGCCAGCAGGACCGGGGGCCAAGAGACCCAGTACTTC. Its translation is CASRTGGQETQYF.